A selection of T cell receptor beta chains follows, all from one sample in a study of T-cell reconstitution after alpha-beta-depleted transplantation in children. TCRdb reanalysed the PCR reads using MiXCR and keeps one entry per CDR3 protein. The data contain around 500,000 distinct CDR3 sequences, roughly an eighth of them singletons. The sequenced sample was PBMCs from the stem cell graft donor, obtained from the stem cell graft. All receptors derive from a human donor who donated a stem cell graft to a child with combined immunodeficiency. Both conserved end residues are part of each CDR3. Not all rows give a size; the values are once, few, many and, for expanded clones, a class.

v_call: TRBV4-2
clone_size: few
j_call: TRBJ1-2
cdr3_aa: CASSQDRGDMANYGYTF

v_call: TRBV24-1
clone_size: .
j_call: TRBJ2-7
cdr3_aa: CATSDTDLREQYF

v_call: TRBV24-1
clone_size: .
j_call: TRBJ2-3
cdr3_aa: CATSDAGQGLNTQYF

v_call: TRBV12-3/TRBV12-4
clone_size: .
j_call: TRBJ2-7
cdr3_aa: CASSMTGDPYEQYF

v_call: TRBV10-3
clone_size: many
j_call: TRBJ2-5
cdr3_aa: CAISDGTGRETQYF

v_call: TRBV7-9
clone_size: .
j_call: TRBJ2-2
cdr3_aa: CASSSGVGELFF

v_call: TRBV12-3/TRBV12-4
clone_size: many
j_call: TRBJ1-1
cdr3_aa: CASSFDRNTEAFF

v_call: TRBV12-3/TRBV12-4
clone_size: .
j_call: TRBJ2-1
cdr3_aa: CASSFGAGLAGGPRNEQFF

v_call: TRBV29-1
clone_size: .
j_call: TRBJ2-7
cdr3_aa: CSVDLGGHEQYF

v_call: TRBV5-1
clone_size: .
j_call: TRBJ2-7
cdr3_aa: CASSLSRLQGEQYF

v_call: TRBV20-1
clone_size: few
j_call: TRBJ2-1
cdr3_aa: CSAPTTRGFYNEQFF

v_call: TRBV4-3
clone_size: .
j_call: TRBJ2-3
cdr3_aa: CASSQDILAGGLTPDTQYF

v_call: TRBV7-2
clone_size: many
j_call: TRBJ2-3
cdr3_aa: CASSYPLRGGSNTDTQYF

v_call: TRBV12-3/TRBV12-4
clone_size: few
j_call: TRBJ2-5
cdr3_aa: CASSLGGGGQETQYF

v_call: TRBV11-2
clone_size: .
j_call: TRBJ2-1
cdr3_aa: CASSLAPSGRDEQFF

v_call: TRBV3-1
clone_size: .
j_call: TRBJ2-3
cdr3_aa: CASSRGQGGPDTQYF

v_call: TRBV9
clone_size: many
j_call: TRBJ2-7
cdr3_aa: CASSVAVGNYEQYF

v_call: TRBV7-8
clone_size: few
j_call: TRBJ2-7
cdr3_aa: CASSPWASGATYEQYF

v_call: TRBV24-1
clone_size: .
j_call: TRBJ1-5
cdr3_aa: CATASAGGRTQPQHF

v_call: TRBV19
clone_size: .
j_call: TRBJ1-5
cdr3_aa: CASRTRYSNQPQHF

v_call: TRBV7-2
clone_size: few
j_call: TRBJ2-7
cdr3_aa: CASSPTVGFTYEQYF

v_call: TRBV9
clone_size: .
j_call: TRBJ2-1
cdr3_aa: CASSGLAGREQFF

v_call: TRBV5-1
clone_size: .
j_call: TRBJ2-2
cdr3_aa: CASSLEGGPGGELFF

v_call: TRBV7-2
clone_size: many
j_call: TRBJ2-7
cdr3_aa: CASSSMVPGDEQYF

v_call: TRBV6-2/TRBV6-3
clone_size: .
j_call: TRBJ2-7
cdr3_aa: CASSGTGPSYEQYF

v_call: TRBV7-9
clone_size: few
j_call: TRBJ2-7
cdr3_aa: CASSLPGVGYEQYF

v_call: TRBV29-1
clone_size: .
j_call: TRBJ2-3
cdr3_aa: CSVDPQGVSTDTQYF

v_call: TRBV7-2
clone_size: many
j_call: TRBJ2-1
cdr3_aa: CASSPPGLHNEQFF

v_call: TRBV29-1
clone_size: many
j_call: TRBJ2-1
cdr3_aa: CSVGQAESNEQFF

v_call: TRBV29-1
clone_size: many
j_call: TRBJ1-2
cdr3_aa: CSVAGENYGYTF

v_call: TRBV12-3/TRBV12-4
clone_size: .
j_call: TRBJ1-2
cdr3_aa: CASKIPGAFGYTF

v_call: TRBV2
clone_size: few
j_call: TRBJ2-4
cdr3_aa: CASRGQGRPFAKNIQYF

v_call: TRBV11-2
clone_size: few
j_call: TRBJ2-7
cdr3_aa: CASSESGTRLSEQYF

v_call: TRBV12-3/TRBV12-4
clone_size: many
j_call: TRBJ2-1
cdr3_aa: CASSFSTEGYNEQFF

v_call: TRBV5-1
clone_size: few
j_call: TRBJ2-1
cdr3_aa: CASSFQQGLNEQFF

v_call: TRBV12-3/TRBV12-4
clone_size: many
j_call: TRBJ2-3
cdr3_aa: CASASSGRADTQYF

v_call: TRBV7-2
clone_size: .
j_call: TRBJ2-2
cdr3_aa: CASSWGQANTGELFF

v_call: TRBV12-3/TRBV12-4
clone_size: few
j_call: TRBJ2-5
cdr3_aa: CASSFSSSGVTRKTQYF

v_call: TRBV4-3
clone_size: many
j_call: TRBJ2-2
cdr3_aa: CASRRRGTGELFF

v_call: TRBV27
clone_size: .
j_call: TRBJ2-1
cdr3_aa: CASSLMFGSSGDNEQFF

v_call: TRBV20-1
clone_size: few
j_call: TRBJ2-7
cdr3_aa: CCAPDRESFVSYEQYF

v_call: TRBV9
clone_size: .
j_call: TRBJ1-1
cdr3_aa: CASSDSNTEAFF

v_call: TRBV30
clone_size: .
j_call: TRBJ2-7
cdr3_aa: CAWSFRGPGEQYF

v_call: TRBV6-6
clone_size: many
j_call: TRBJ2-5
cdr3_aa: CASSYSEQETQYF

v_call: TRBV4-1
clone_size: few
j_call: TRBJ2-3
cdr3_aa: CASSQGGTSGGPQPSTDTQYF

v_call: TRBV4-3
clone_size: few
j_call: TRBJ2-5
cdr3_aa: CASSQKLAGIETQYF

v_call: TRBV6-5
clone_size: few
j_call: TRBJ2-3
cdr3_aa: CAVRGGTDTQYF

v_call: TRBV27
clone_size: many
j_call: TRBJ2-1
cdr3_aa: CASSFSGAGAYNEQFF

v_call: TRBV13
clone_size: few
j_call: TRBJ2-7
cdr3_aa: CASSAQGGEQYF

v_call: TRBV7-2
clone_size: few
j_call: TRBJ2-5
cdr3_aa: CASSPDSLAQYF